This TCR beta chain is drawn from a study of cytotoxic CD8 clonotypes in ibrutinib-treated CLL. Overall study: The patients comprised 11 relapsed/refractory and around 14 treatment-naive cases, around 17 IGHV unmutated. Response specimens were obtained following a median treatment duration of approximately 13 months, with a range of 6 to 36.

This CDR3 contains 13 residues. V dropped 5 bases and J dropped 9 bases, with 14 bases sitting between them. Germline CDR1 and CDR2: MNHEY and SVGAGI. Method: immunoSEQ multiplex PCR; TCRdb's copy keeps in-frame clones and lacks some. The sample yields fewer than 85,000 clones, roughly 83% seen once. Specimen: PBMCs, collected after 12 months of ibrutinib treatment. The receptor was derived from a human donor with chronic lymphocytic leukemia. J is TRBJ1-5 and V is TRBV6-5; TRBD1 might be the D (6 bases). CDR3 in DNA: TGTGCCAGCAGTACACAGGGTGATCGGCCCCAGCATTTT. It translates to CASSTQGDRPQHF.